This TCR beta chain derives from a study of beta chain features in type 1 diabetes. Study-wide findings and caveats: Whether HLA type affects TCRB rearrangement stayed undetermined in the present work. Among all four CD4+ subsets, Type 1 diabetes patients had TCRB CDR3s that were moderately but significantly shorter.

The sample holds a few counts of this clone. The antigen is unknown. Expressed TCRB transcripts were sequenced because the entire RNA isolate underwent reverse transcription. The data were produced by immunoSEQ multiplex PCR, yet TCRdb's version contains in-frame clones alone and is incomplete. The table includes 550,000 to 850,000 clones, 10% to 15% detected once. Specimen: naive CD4+ T cells from blood. The source is a man between 18 and 29 years old with type 1 diabetes.

Here the CDR3 reads CASRGQGANNEQFF. For the CDR3, the DNA is TGTGCCAGCAGGGGACAGGGGGCGAACAATGAGCAGTTCTTC. The chain is built from TRBV9 and TRBJ2-1; 12 nucleotides line up with TRBD1. The CDR3 extends over 14 amino acids. Germline trimming cut 5 bases from V and 5 bases from J; bases unmatched to any gene: 2. CDR1 is SGDLS and CDR2 is YYNGEE in the germline V gene.